One sample yielded the 15 T cell receptor beta chains listed below, sequenced in a study of blood T cell repertoires in COVID-19. Libraries were prepared by immunoSEQ multiplex PCR; TCRdb keeps only in-frame clonotypes and omits some of them. The sample includes 37,000 or so clones, roughly 80% of them seen just once. What was sequenced was peripheral blood. The receptors originated from a man older than 75 with active or convalescent COVID-19.

The V gene is TRBV11-2, the J gene TRBJ1-2; 7 bases are a match to TRBD1. Germline V lookup: CDR1 SGHAT, CDR2 FQNNGV. This CDR3 region has 14 residues. The V segment lost 5 bases and the J segment 4 bases; nucleotides outside the gene matches: 7. The CDR3 here is CASSVDRESYGYTF. CDR3 nucleotides: TGTGCCAGCAGCGTCGACAGGGAGAGCTATGGCTACACCTTC.

The chain combines TRBV18 with TRBJ1-5, with 7 bases that match TRBD1. Germline loops: CDR1 KGHSH, CDR2 LQKENI. The CDR3 consists of 14 residues. The trim removed 5 bases at V and 7 bases at J, leaving 8 bases unmatched. The CDR3 reads CASSGSGQIQPQHF. CDR3 in DNA: TGTGCCAGCTCAGGGTCGGGACAGATACAGCCCCAGCATTTT.

This sequence joins TRBV30 and TRBJ1-2; D may be TRBD1 (6 bases). CDR1 and CDR2 from the germline V gene are GTSNPN and SVGIG (reference sequence). The V end lost 2 bases, the J end lost 3 bases, and 22 bases lay between the germline ends. This CDR3 comprises 17 residues. The CDR3 sequence: CAWSSQGFGLGDYGYTF. CDR3 sequence (DNA): TGTGCCTGGAGTTCACAGGGATTTGGTCTGGGAGACTATGGCTACACCTTC.

This rearrangement joins TRBV7-2 to TRBJ2-7; D remains ambiguous. V lost 5 bases to trimming and J lost 1 base, with 3 bases between them. The CDR3 totals 11 residues. Germline V gene sequence: CDR1 SGHTA, CDR2 FQGNSA. This chain's CDR3 is CASSPSYEQYF. In DNA form, the CDR3 reads TGTGCCAGCAGCCCATCCTACGAGCAGTACTTC.

The sample holds one count of this clone. The chain recombines TRBV24-1 with TRBJ2-3; 8 positions match TRBD2. Germline CDR1 KGHDR, CDR2 SFDVKD. The CDR3 runs to 15 residues. The CDR3 spells CATSGRAGDVDTQYF. CDR3 sequence (DNA): TGTGCGACTTCCGGGAGGGCGGGAGACGTTGATACGCAGTATTTT.

The CDR3 spells CASSPQGDAGPQHF. The CDR3 DNA is TGTGCCAGCAGCCCGCAGGGGGATGCTGGGCCCCAGCATTTT. The V and J genes are TRBV6-5 and TRBJ1-5; 7 bases line up with TRBD1. The CDR3 runs to 14 residues. Per the germline V gene, CDR1 is MNHEY and CDR2 is SVGAGI. Trimming removed 6 bases from V and 9 bases from J; junction bases left unmatched: 11.

A remark on this clone: Germline and junction disagree at one end, which may indicate a read error. The DNA of the CDR3 is TGTGCCAACAGCTTAGCGCGCGGCGGGGGGCGTTGGGAGCAGTACTTC. Translating it yields CANSLARGGGRWEQYF. This chain connects TRBV7-2 to TRBJ2-7; 8 bases fit TRBD2. CDR3 size: 16 residues. The germline V gene has CDR1 SGHTA and CDR2 FQGNSA.

This clone was found once. V and J are TRBV7-2 and TRBJ1-2, with D perhaps TRBD1 (6 bases). The ends were cut back, 11 bases at V and 7 bases at J, with 35 bases in the middle. The CDR3 extends over 18 amino acids. Per germline, CDR1 SGHTA and CDR2 FQGNSA. CDR3 in amino acids: CAFTQRYSFGDTGSGYTF. Here the CDR3 DNA reads TGTGCCTTCACTCAGCGGTATTCTTTCGGGGACACGGGTTCTGGCTACACCTTC.

The chain is built from TRBV19 and TRBJ2-7, with a possible D match to TRBD2 (5 bases). The V end lost 7 bases, the J end lost 2 bases, and 15 bases lay between the germline ends. CDR1 is LNHDA, CDR2 SQIVND, per germline (reference sequence). The CDR3 consists of 14 residues. CDR3 region: CASTPSGIPYEQYF. CDR3 DNA sequence: TGTGCCAGTACCCCATCGGGGATTCCCTACGAGCAGTACTTC.

The chain couples TRBV6-5 to TRBJ2-1, with TRBD1 matching over 10 bases. After removal of 6 bases from V and 6 bases from J, the junction contained 8 bases not matched to a gene. CDR1 is MNHEY and CDR2 is SVGAGI in the germline V gene. CDR3 length equals 15 residues. The CDR3 DNA follows: TGTGCCAGCAGCTCAGACAGGGGGCTGTTCAATGAGCAGTTCTTC. As protein: CASSSDRGLFNEQFF.

This sequence joins TRBV29-1 and TRBJ1-1; D gene ambiguous. V lost 7 bases and J 0 bases, leaving 12 bases between the germline ends. Germline CDR1 reads SQVTM; CDR2 reads ANQGSEA. CDR3 size: 13 residues. This CDR3 is CSAGLALNTEAFF. The CDR3 bases are TGCAGCGCCGGGTTGGCGCTGAACACTGAAGCTTTCTTT. Complete variable domain (other parts from reference TRBV29-1 and TRBJ1-1): SAVISQKPSRDICQRGTSLTIQCQVDSQVTMMFWYRQQPGQSLTLIATANQGSEATYESGFVIDKFPISRPNLTFSTLTVSNMSPEDSSIYLCSAGLALNTEAFFGQGTRLTVV.

The chain has TRBV14 and TRBJ2-3, with no clear D. The V end lost 4 bases, the J end lost 1 base, and 9 bases lay between the germline ends. The CDR3 length is 14 residues. Germline V CDR1 and CDR2: SGHDN, FVKESK. CDR3 sequence: CASSRRQRTDTQYF. The CDR3 nucleotides read TGTGCCAGCAGCCGACGACAACGCACAGATACGCAGTATTTT.

This chain joins TRBV30 and TRBJ1-2, with D possibly TRBD1 on 6 matching bases. Germline V gene data show CDR1 as GTSNPN and CDR2 as SVGIG (reference sequence). The CDR3 has 11 amino acids. V was shortened by 1 base and J by 9 bases, with 9 bases between the two germline ends. The CDR3: CAWSEQGRYTF. The CDR3 nucleotides are TGTGCCTGGAGTGAACAGGGTCGCTACACCTTC.

The chain joins TRBV27 to TRBJ2-7; perhaps TRBD2 as D (5 bases). The CDR3 spans 14 residues. Germline assignment: CDR1 MNHEY and CDR2 SMNVEV (reference sequence). Between the trimmed V and J ends, which lost 6 bases and 2 bases, there was a span of 14 bases. The CDR3, as DNA: TGTGCCAGCAGCCTTACGGACTCGGCCTACGAGCAGTACTTC. Protein sequence: CASSLTDSAYEQYF.

The V gene is TRBV7-5, the J gene TRBJ1-1; the DNA was not compared with TRBD1, the D call given in the table. TRBV7-5 is a listed pseudogene. The CDR3 has 13 residues. The CDR3 DNA is TGTGTCAGAAGCTTAGGACAGAACACTGAAGCTTTCTTT. Translation: CVRSLGQNTEAFF.